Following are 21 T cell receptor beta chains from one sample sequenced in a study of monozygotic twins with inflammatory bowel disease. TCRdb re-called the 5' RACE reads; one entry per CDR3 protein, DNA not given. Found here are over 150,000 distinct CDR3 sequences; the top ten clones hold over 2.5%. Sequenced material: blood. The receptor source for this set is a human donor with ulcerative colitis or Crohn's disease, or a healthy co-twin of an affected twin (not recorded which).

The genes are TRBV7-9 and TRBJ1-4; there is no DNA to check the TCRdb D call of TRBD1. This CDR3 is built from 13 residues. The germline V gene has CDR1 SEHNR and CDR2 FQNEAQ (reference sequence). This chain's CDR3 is CASSLDRDEKLFF.

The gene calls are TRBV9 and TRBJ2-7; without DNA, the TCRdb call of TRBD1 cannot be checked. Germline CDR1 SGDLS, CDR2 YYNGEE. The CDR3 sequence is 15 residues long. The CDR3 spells CASSEGQGVPIWQYF.

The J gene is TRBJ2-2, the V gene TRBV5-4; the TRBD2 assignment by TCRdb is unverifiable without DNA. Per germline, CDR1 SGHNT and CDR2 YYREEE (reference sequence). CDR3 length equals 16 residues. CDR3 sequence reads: CASSLAHWRETGELFF.

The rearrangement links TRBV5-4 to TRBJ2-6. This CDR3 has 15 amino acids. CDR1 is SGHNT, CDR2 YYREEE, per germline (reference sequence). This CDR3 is CASSLETSGANVLTF.

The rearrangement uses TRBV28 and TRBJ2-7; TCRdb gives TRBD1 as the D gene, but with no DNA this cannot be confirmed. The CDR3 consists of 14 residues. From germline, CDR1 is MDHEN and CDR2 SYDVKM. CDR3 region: CASSIDRGVYEQYF.

CDR3 protein: CASSLVGAGAVPEAFF. This sequence joins TRBV5-1 and TRBJ1-1; without DNA, the TCRdb call of TRBD1 cannot be checked. The CDR3 is made up of 16 amino acids. The germline gives CDR1 SGHRS, CDR2 YFSETQ.

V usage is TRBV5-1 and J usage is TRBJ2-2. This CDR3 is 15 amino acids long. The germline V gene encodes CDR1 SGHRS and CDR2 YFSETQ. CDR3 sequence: CASSLDQANTGELFF.

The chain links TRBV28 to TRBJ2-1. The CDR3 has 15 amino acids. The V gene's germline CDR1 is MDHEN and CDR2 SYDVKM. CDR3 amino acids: CASSLIEGSYNEQFF.

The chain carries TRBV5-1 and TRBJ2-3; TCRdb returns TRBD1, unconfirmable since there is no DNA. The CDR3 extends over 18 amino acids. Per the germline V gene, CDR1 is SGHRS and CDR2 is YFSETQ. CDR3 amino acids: CASSLAKTGGISTDTQYF.

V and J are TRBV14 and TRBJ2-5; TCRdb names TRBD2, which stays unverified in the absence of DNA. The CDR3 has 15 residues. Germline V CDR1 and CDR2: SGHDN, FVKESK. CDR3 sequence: CASSQEGARFETQYF.

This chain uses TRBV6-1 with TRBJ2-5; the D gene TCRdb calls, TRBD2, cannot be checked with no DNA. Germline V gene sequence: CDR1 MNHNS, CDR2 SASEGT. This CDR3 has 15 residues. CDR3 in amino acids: CASHSPSGFGETQYF.

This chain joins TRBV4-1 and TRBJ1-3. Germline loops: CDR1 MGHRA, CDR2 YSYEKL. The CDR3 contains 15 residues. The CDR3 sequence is CASSQDPRTGNTIYF.

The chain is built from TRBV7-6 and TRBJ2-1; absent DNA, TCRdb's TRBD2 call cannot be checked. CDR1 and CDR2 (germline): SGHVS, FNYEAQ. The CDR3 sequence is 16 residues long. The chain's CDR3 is CASSLGRPSSYNEQFF.

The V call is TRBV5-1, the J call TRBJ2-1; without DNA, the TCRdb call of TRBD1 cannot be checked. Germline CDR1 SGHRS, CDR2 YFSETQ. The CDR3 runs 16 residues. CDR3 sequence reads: CASSLAGTGSYNEQFF. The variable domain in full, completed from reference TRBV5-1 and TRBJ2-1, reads KAGVTQTPRYLIKTRGQQVTLSCSPISGHRSVSWYQQTPGQGLQFLFEYFSETQRNKGNFPGRFSGRQFSNSRSEMNVSTLELGDSALYLCASSLAGTGSYNEQFFGPGTRLTVL.

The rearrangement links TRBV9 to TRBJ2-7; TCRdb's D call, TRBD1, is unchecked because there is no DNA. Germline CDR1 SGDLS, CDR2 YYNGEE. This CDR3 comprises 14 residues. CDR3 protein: CASSIATGEYEQYF.

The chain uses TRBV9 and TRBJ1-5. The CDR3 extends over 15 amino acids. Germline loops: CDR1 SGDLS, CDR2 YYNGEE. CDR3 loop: CASSVEGLRHQPQHF.

CDR3 region: CAWDRAGANVLTF. The V call is TRBV30, the J call TRBJ2-6; TCRdb gives TRBD1 as the D gene, but with no DNA this cannot be confirmed. CDR1 and CDR2 from the germline V gene are GTSNPN and SVGIG (reference sequence). The CDR3 extends over 13 amino acids.

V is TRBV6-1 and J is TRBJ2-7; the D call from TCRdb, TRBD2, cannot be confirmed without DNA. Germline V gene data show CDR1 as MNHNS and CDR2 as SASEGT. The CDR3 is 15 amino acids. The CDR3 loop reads CASRPLAGGTYEQYF.

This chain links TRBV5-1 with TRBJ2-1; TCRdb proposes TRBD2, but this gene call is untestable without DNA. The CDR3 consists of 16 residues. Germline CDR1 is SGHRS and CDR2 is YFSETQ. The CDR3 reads CASSPGLAVEDNEQFF.

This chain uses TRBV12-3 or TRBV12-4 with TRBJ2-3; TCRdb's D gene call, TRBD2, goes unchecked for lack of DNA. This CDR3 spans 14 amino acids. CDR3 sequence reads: CASKLAETTDTQYF.

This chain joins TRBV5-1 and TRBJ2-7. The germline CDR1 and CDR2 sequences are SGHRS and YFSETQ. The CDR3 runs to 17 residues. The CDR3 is CASSLEGSELVSYEQYF.